This TCR beta chain is drawn from a study of blood T cell repertoires in COVID-19. Whole-study context: Acute and convalescent COVID-19 samples came from the United States, Italy and Spain. The analysed material was cDNA or gDNA that came from T cells, B-cell-depleted T cells, or PBMCs.

V was clipped by 4 bases and J by 2 bases; unmatched bases: 13. The CDR3 is 17 amino acids. Germline assignment: CDR1 SNHLY and CDR2 FYNNEI. Assay: immunoSEQ multiplex PCR; the TCRdb copy retains only in-frame clones and omits some. The repertoire holds around 370,000 clones, with more than 75% as singletons. Recruited during active infection, patients (from Seattle) were subsequently followed longitudinally. V is TRBV2 and J is TRBJ2-7; 8 bases map to TRBD1. The receptor was isolated from a woman aged 45-60 years with COVID-19, enrolled during active disease. What was sequenced was peripheral blood. The chain's CDR3 is CASSGLGQGATTYEQYF. The CDR3 DNA reads TGTGCCAGCAGTGGACTCGGGCAGGGGGCTACTACCTACGAGCAGTACTTC. The entire variable domain, with the rest obtained from reference TRBV2 and TRBJ2-7, is as follows: EPEVTQTPSHQVTQMGQEVILRCVPISNHLYFYWYRQILGQKVEFLVSFYNNEISEKSEIFDDQFSVERPDGSNFTLKIRSTKLEDSAMYFCASSGLGQGATTYEQYFGPGTRLTVT.